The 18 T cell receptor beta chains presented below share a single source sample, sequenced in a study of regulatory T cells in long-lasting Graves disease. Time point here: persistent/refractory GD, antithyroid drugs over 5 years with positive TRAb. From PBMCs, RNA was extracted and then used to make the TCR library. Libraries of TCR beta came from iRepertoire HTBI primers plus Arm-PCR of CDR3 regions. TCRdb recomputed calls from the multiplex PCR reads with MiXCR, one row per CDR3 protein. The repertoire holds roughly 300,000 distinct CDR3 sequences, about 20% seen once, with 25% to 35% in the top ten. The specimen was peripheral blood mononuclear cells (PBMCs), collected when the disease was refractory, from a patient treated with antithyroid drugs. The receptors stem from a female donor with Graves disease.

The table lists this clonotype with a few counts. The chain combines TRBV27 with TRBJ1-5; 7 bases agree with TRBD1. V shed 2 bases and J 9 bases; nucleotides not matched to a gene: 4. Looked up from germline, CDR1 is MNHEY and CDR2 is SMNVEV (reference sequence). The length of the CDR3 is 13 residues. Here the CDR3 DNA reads TGTGCCAGCAGTTTACAGGGGGAGTGGCCCCAGCATTTT. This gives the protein CASSLQGEWPQHF.

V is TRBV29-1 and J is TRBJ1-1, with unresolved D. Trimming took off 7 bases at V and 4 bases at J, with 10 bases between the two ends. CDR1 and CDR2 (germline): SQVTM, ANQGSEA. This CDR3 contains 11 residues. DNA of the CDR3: TGCAGCGGAAAGGCCGGCACTGAAGCTTTCTTT. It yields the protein CSGKAGTEAFF.

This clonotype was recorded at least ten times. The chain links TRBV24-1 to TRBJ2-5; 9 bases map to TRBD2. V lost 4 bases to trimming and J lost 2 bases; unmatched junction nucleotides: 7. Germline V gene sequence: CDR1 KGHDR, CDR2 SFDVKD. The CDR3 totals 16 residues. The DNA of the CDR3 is TGTGCCACCAGTGACCGACTAGCGGTAGGACAAGAGACCCAGTACTTC. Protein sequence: CATSDRLAVGQETQYF.

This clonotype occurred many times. CDR3: CASSPGGVGSPLHF. The CDR3 nucleotides read TGTGCCAGCAGTCCGGGGGGGGTCGGTTCACCCCTCCACTTT. The genes are TRBV27 and TRBJ1-6, with D tentatively TRBD1 (5 bases). The V gene's germline CDR1 is MNHEY and CDR2 SMNVEV (reference sequence). The germline V and J ends were trimmed by 5 bases and 9 bases, with 14 bases remaining between them. This CDR3 is built from 14 residues.

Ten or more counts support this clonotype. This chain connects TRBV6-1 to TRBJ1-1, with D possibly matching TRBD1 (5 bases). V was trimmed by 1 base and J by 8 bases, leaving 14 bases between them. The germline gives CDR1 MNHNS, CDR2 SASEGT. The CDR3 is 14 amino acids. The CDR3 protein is CASSEVWGGREAFF. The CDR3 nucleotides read TGTGCCAGCAGTGAAGTTTGGGGGGGACGCGAAGCTTTCTTT.

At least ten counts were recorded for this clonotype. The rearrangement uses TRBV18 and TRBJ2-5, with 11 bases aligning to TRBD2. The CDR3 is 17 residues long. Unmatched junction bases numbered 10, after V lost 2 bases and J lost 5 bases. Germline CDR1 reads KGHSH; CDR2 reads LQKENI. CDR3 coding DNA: TGTGCCAGCTCACCAAGTCAACTAGCGGGAGTCGGGGAGACCCAGTACTTC. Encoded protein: CASSPSQLAGVGETQYF.

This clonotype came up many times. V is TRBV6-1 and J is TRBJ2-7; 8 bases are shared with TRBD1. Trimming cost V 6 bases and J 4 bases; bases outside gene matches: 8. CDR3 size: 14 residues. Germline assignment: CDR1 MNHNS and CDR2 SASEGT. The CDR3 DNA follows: TGTGCCAGCAGCCAAGAGAACAGGGGGTACGAGCAGTACTTC. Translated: CASSQENRGYEQYF.

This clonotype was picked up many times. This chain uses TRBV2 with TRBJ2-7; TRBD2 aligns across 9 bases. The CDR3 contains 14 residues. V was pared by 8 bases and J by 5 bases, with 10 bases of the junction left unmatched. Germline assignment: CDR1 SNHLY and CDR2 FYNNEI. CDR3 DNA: TGTGCCAGCTGGAAAGCGGGGGGTAGGCACGAGCAGTACTTC. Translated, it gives CASWKAGGRHEQYF.

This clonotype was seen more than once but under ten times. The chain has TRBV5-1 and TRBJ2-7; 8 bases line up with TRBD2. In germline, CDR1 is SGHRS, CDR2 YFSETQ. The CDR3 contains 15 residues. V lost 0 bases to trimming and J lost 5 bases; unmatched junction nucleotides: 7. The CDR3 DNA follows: TGCGCCAGCAGCTTGGGACGGGCGGGAGGCAACGAGCAGTACTTC. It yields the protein CASSLGRAGGNEQYF.

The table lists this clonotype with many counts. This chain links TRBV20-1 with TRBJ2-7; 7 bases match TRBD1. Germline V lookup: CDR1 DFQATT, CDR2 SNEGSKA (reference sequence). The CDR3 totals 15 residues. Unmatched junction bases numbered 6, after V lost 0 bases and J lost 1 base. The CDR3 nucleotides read TGCAGTGCTAGAGATCATAGGGGGCGGTCCTACGAGCAGTACTTC. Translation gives CSARDHRGRSYEQYF.

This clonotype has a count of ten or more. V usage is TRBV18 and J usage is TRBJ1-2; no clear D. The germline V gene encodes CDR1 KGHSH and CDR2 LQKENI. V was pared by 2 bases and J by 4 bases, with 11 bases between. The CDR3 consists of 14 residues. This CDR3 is CASSPKLGSYGYTF. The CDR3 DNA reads TGTGCCAGCTCACCAAAGTTGGGTTCCTATGGCTACACCTTC.

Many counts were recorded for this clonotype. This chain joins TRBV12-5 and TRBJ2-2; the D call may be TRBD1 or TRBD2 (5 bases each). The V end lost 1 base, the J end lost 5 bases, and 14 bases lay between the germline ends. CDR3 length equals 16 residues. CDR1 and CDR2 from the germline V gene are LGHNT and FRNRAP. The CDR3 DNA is TGTGCTAGTGGTTTGGCAGGGACCTACCGAACCGGGGAGCTGTTTTTT. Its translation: CASGLAGTYRTGELFF.

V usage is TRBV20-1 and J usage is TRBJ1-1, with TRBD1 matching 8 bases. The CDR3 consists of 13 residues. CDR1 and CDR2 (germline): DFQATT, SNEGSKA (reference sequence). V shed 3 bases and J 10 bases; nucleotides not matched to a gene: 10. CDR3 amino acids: CSARQGAIPVAFF. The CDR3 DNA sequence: TGCAGTGCTAGGCAGGGGGCGATTCCAGTAGCTTTCTTT.

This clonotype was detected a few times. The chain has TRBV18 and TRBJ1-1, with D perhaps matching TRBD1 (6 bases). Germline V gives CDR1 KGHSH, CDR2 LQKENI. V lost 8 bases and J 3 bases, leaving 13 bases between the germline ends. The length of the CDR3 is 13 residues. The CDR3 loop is CASSPTGYTEAFF. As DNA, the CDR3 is TGTGCCAGCAGCCCCACAGGGTACACTGAAGCTTTCTTT.

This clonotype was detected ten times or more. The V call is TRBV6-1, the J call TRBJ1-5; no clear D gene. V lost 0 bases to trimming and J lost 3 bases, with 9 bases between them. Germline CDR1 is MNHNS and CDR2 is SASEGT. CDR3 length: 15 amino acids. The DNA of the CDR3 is TGTGCCAGCAGTGAAGCAGGAGGGAACAATCAGCCCCAGCATTTT. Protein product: CASSEAGGNNQPQHF.

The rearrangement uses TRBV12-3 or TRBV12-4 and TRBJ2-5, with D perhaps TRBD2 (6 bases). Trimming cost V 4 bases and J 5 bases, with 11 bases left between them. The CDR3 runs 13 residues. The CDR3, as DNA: TGTGCCAGCAGTTCCGGGACTCCCGAGACCCAGTACTTC. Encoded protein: CASSSGTPETQYF.

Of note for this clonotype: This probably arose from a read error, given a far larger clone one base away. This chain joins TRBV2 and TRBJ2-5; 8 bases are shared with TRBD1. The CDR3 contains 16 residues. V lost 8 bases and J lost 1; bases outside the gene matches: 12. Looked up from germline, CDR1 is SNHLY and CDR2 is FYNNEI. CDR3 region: CASGPDRGRSQETQYF. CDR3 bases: TGTGCCAGCGGCCCAGACAGGGGAAGAAGCCAAGAGACCCAGTACTTC.

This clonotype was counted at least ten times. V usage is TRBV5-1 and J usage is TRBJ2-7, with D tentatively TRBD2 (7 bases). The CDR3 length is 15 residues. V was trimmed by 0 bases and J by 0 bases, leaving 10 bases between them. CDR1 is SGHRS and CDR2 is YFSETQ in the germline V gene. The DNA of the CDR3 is TGCGCCAGCAGCTTGGCCGGGGGGCCCTCCTACGAGCAGTACTTC. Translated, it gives CASSLAGGPSYEQYF.